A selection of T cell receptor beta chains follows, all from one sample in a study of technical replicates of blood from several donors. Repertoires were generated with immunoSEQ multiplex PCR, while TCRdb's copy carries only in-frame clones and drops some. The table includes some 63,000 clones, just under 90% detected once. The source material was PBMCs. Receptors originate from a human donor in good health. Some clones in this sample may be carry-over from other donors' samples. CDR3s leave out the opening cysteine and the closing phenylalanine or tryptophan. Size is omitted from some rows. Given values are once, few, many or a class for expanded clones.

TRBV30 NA AWSGLAGGETQY
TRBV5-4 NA ASSLRTSGHNEQF
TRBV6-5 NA ATSGTSGTYEQY
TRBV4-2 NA ASSQDRGTSGVTGVYEQY
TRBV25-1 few ASRDFSYGYT
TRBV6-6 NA ASRGTADTQY
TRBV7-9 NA ASRPTGPTGELF
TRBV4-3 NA ASSQAPGRGTDTQY
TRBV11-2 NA ASSSWASGGQETQY
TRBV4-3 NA ASSQDVSGGAGELF
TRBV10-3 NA AISVGSGGVNYGYT
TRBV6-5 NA ASSYSSSGGNNEQF
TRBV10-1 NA ASSESGDRGYYEQY
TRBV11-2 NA ASSTGTSGRDNEQF
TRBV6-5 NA ASSRNRDSASEAF
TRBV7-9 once ASISMRGPYEQY
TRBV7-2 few ASSLAYREGGYT
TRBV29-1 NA SAQDRLDGPQH
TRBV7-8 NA ASSQQGGGAAF
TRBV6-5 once ASKAGQGSYEQY
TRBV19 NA ASSLGTSGPVGELF
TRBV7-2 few ASSLLQNNSPLH
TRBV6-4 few ASSEIPGQGTGEQF
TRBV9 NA ASSVKGLAGGASTDTQY
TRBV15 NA ATSTFSPRPYEKLF
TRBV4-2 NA ASSQGGAYEQY
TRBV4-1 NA ASSQGFSVTGSSYEQY
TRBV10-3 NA AISDTGYSPQY
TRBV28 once ATRAGQGYYEQY
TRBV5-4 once ASSVGGGAYNEQF
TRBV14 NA ASSQERWLRDEQY
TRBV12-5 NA ASGLNRGGDYGYT
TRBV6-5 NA ASSPPDSYGYT
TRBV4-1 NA ASTRLAGGPGAETQY
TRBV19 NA ASSKDRYGYT
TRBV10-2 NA ASRDGTGGANEQF
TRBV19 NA ASSLSGSKYEQY
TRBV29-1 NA SVEDPWARNTGELF
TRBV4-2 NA ASSQEEAGVFEQY
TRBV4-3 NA ASSQETGVEAF
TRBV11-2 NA ASSPRGGRVNEKLF
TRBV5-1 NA ASSLESRGSYEQY
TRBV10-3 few AISDPLGGGNTGELF
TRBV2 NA ASSVGLTQTQY
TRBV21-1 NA ASSMWVWGLADYEQY
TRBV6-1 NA ASTIGRTSTEAF
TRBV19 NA ASSIGQDQPQH
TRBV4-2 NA ASSNSGEIRGETQY
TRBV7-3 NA ASSSFTGGSGELF
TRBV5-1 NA ASSTALGGNEQF
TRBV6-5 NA ASRRQKYGYT
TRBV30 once AWMEGPYEQY